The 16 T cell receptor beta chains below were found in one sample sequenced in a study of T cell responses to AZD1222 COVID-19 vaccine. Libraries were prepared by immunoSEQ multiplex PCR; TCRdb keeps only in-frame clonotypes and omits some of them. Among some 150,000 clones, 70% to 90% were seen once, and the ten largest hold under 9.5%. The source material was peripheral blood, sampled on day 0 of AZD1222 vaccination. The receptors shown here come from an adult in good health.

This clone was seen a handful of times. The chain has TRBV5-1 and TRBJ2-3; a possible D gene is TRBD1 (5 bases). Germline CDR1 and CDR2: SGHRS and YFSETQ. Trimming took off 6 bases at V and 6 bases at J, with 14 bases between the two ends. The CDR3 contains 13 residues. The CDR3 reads CASTSQGGDTQYF. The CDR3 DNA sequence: TGCGCCAGCACCTCCCAGGGTGGGGATACGCAGTATTTT.

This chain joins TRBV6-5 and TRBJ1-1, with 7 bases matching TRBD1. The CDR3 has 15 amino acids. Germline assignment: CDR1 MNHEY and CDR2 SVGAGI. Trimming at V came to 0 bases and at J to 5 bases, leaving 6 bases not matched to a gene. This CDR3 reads CASSYSVGGGTEAFF. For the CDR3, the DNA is TGTGCCAGCAGTTACTCAGTAGGGGGCGGAACTGAAGCTTTCTTT.

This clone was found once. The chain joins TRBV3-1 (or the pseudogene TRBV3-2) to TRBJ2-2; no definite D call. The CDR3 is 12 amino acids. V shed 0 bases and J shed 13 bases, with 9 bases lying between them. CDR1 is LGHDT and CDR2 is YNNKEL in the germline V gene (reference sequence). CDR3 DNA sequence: TGTGCCAGCAGCCAAGAACAGATAGCGCTGTTTTTT. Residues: CASSQEQIALFF.

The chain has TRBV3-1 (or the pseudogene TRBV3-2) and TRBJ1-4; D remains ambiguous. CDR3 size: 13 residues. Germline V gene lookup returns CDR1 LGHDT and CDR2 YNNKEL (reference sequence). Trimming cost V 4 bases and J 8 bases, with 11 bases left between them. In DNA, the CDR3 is TGTGCCAGCAGCCGGGGAATAGGGGAAAAACTGTTTTTT. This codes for CASSRGIGEKLFF.

In DNA, the CDR3 is TGTGCCAGTAGTTCACGGGGGGATGAAGATACGCAGTATTTT. Translation gives CASSSRGDEDTQYF. The chain links TRBV19 to TRBJ2-3, with TRBD2 matching 7 bases. Per germline, CDR1 LNHDA and CDR2 SQIVND (reference sequence). The CDR3 sequence is 14 residues long. V shed 5 bases and J 5 bases; nucleotides not matched to a gene: 7.

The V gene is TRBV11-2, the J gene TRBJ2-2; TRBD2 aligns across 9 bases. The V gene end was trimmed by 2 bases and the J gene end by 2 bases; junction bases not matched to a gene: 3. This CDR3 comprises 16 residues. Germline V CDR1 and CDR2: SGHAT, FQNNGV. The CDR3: CASSLPLAGNTGELFF. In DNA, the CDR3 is TGTGCCAGCAGCTTACCCCTAGCGGGAAACACCGGGGAGCTGTTTTTT.

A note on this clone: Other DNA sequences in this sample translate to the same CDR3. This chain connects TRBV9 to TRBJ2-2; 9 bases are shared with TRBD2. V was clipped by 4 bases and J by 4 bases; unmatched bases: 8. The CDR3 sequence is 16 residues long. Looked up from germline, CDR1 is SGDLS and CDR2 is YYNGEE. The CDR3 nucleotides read TGTGCCAGCAGCCCCCAGGGACTAGCCCTCACCGGGGAGCTGTTTTTT. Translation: CASSPQGLALTGELFF.

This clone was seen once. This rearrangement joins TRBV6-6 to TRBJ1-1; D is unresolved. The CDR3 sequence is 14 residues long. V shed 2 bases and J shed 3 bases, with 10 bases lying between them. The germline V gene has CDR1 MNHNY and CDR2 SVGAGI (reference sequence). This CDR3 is CASSYGQLDTEAFF. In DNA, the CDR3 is TGTGCCAGCAGTTACGGTCAGCTAGACACTGAAGCTTTCTTT.

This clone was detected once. The CDR3 is CASSLATGQGTDTQYF. The CDR3 DNA follows: TGCGCCAGCAGCTTGGCCACGGGACAGGGCACAGATACGCAGTATTTT. This chain uses TRBV5-1 with TRBJ2-3, with 8 bases aligning to TRBD1. Germline assignment: CDR1 SGHRS and CDR2 YFSETQ. V gave up 0 bases and J gave up 1 base; unmatched junction bases: 4. The CDR3 spans 16 residues.

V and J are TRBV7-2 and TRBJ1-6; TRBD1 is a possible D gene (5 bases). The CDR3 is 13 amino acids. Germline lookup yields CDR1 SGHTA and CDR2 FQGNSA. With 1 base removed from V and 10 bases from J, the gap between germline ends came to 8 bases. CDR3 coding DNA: TGTGCCAGCAGCTTAGAGGGGCGGTCACCCCTCCACTTT. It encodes CASSLEGRSPLHF. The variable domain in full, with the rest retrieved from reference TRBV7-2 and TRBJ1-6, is GAGVSQSPSNKVTEKGKDVELRCDPISGHTALYWYRQSLGQGLEFLIYFQGNSAPDKSGLPSDRFSAERTGGSVSTLTIQRTQQEDSAVYLCASSLEGRSPLHFGNGTRLTVT.

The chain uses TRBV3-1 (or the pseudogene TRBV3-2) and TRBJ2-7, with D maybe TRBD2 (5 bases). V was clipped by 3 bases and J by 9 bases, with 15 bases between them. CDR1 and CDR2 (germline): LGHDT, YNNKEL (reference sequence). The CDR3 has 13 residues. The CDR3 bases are TGTGCCAGCAGCCAGGGGAGTACCATACGGCAGTACTTC. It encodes CASSQGSTIRQYF.

DNA of the CDR3: TGTGCCTGGAGCACGACAGGGGGCACTGAAGCTTTCTTT. Its protein is CAWSTTGGTEAFF. V and J are TRBV30 and TRBJ1-1; 9 bases agree with TRBD1. Trimming cost V 3 bases and J 4 bases; bases outside gene matches: 3. The CDR3 runs to 13 residues. Germline values: CDR1 GTSNPN, CDR2 SVGIG (reference sequence).

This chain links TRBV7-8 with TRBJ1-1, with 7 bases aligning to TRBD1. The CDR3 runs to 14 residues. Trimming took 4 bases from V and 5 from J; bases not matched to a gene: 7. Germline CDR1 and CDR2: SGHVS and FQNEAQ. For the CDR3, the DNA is TGTGCCAGCAGCTCCAAAGGGGGCGTGACTGAAGCTTTCTTT. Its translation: CASSSKGGVTEAFF.

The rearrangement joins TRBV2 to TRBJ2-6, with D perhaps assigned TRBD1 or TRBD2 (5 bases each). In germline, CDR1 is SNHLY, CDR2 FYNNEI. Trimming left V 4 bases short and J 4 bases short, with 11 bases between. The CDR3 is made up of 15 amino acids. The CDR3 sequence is CASSVKGTGANVLTF. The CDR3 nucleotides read TGTGCCAGCAGTGTGAAGGGGACCGGGGCCAACGTCCTGACTTTC.

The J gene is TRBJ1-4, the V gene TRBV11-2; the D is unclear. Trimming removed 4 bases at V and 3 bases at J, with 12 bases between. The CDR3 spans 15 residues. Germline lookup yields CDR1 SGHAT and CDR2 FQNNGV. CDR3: CASSSLGRSNEKLFF. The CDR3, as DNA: TGTGCCAGCAGCTCCCTAGGAAGATCTAATGAAAAACTGTTTTTT.

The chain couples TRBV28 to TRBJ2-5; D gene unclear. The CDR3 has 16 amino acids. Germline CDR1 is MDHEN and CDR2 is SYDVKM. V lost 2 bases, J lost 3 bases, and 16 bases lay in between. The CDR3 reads CASSLNFAVAEETQYF. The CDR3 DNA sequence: TGTGCCAGCAGTTTAAATTTTGCTGTGGCGGAAGAGACCCAGTACTTC.